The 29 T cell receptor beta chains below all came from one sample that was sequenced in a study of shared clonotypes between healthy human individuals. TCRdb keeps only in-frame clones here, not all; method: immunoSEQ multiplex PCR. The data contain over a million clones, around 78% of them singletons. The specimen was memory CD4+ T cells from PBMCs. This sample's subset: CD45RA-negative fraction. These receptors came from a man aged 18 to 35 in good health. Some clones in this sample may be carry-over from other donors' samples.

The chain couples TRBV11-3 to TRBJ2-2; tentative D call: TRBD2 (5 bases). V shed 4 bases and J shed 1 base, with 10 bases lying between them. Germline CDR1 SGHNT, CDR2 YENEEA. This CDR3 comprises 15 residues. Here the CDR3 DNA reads TGTGCCAGCAGCTCGATCCGGGAGAACACCGGGGAGCTGTTTTTT. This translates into CASSSIRENTGELFF.

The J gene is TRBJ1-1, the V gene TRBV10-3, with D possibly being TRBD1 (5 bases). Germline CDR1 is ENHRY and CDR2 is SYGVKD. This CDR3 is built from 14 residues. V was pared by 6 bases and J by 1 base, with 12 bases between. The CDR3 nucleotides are TGTGCCATCAGGGGAAGGGGCTCGAACACTGAAGCTTTCTTT. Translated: CAIRGRGSNTEAFF.

The CDR3 is CASSRVRGEAGELFF. The CDR3 nucleotides read TGTGCCAGCAGCCGCGTCAGGGGGGAGGCCGGGGAGCTGTTTTTT. The genes are TRBV28 and TRBJ2-2; possible D gene TRBD1, 7 bases. Germline CDR1 and CDR2: MDHEN and SYDVKM. The CDR3 is 15 amino acids. V was pared by 6 bases and J by 6 bases, with 17 bases between. Together with reference TRBV28 and TRBJ2-2, the CDR3 gives the full variable domain: DVKVTQSSRYLVKRTGEKVFLECVQDMDHENMFWYRQDPGLGLRLIYFSYDVKMKEKGDIPEGYSVSREKKERFSLILESASTNQTSMYLCASSRVRGEAGELFFGEGSRLTVL.

The CDR3 DNA reads as TGCAGCGTTGCAGGGGGCAAGGCTAATGAAAAACTGTTTTTT. Protein: CSVAGGKANEKLFF. This sequence joins TRBV29-1 and TRBJ1-4, with 8 bases aligning to TRBD1. Germline loops: CDR1 SQVTM, CDR2 ANQGSEA. V lost 4 bases and J lost 3; bases outside the gene matches: 4. This CDR3 is built from 14 residues.

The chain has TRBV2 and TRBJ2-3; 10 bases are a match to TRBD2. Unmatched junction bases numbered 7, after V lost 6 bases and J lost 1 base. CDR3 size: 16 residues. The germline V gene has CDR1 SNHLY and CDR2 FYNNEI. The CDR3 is CASSGPSGSGTDTQYF. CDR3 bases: TGTGCCAGCAGCGGGCCTAGCGGGAGTGGCACAGATACGCAGTATTTT.

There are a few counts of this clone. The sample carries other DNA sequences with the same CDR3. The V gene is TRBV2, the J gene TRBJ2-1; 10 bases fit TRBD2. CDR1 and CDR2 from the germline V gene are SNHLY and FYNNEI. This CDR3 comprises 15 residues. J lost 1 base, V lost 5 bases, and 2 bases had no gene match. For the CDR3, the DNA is TGTGCCAGCAGTCCTAGCGGGGGATCCTACAATGAGCAGTTCTTC. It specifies CASSPSGGSYNEQFF.

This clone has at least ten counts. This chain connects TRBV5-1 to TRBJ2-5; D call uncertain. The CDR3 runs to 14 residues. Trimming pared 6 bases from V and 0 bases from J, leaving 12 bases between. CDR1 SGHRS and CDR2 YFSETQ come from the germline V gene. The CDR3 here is CASKSGRNQETQYF. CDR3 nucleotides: TGCGCCAGCAAGTCCGGGCGCAACCAAGAGACCCAGTACTTC.

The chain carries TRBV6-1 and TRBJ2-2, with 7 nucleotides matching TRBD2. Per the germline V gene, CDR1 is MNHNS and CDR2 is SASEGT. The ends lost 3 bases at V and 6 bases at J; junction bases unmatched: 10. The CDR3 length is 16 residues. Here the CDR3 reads CASSEGSGAGAGELFF. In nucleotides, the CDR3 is TGTGCCAGCAGTGAGGGGAGCGGGGCCGGTGCCGGGGAGCTGTTTTTT.

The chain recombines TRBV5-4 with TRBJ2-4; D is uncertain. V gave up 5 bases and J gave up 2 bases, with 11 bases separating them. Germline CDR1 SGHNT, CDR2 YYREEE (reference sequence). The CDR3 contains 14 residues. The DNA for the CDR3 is TGTGCCAGCAGGGATCAATCGTCCAAAAACATTCAGTACTTC. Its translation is CASRDQSSKNIQYF.

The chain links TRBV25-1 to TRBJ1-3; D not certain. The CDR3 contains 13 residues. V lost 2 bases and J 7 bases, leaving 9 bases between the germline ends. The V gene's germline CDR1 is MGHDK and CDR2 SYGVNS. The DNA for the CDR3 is TGTGCCAGCAGTGAAGGGAACTGGAACACCATATATTTT. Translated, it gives CASSEGNWNTIYF.

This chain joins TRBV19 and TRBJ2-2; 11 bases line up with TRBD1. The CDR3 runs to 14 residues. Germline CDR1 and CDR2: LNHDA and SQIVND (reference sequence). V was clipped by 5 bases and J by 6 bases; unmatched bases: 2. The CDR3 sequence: CASSLGQGAGELFF. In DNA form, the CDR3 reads TGTGCCAGTAGTTTGGGACAGGGGGCCGGGGAGCTGTTTTTT.

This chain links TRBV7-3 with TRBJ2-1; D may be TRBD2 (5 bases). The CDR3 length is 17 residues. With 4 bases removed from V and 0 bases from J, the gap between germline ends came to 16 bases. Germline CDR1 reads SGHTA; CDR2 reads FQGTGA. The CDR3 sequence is CASSSPATSGSYNEQFF. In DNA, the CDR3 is TGTGCCAGCAGCTCCCCTGCGACCAGCGGCTCCTACAATGAGCAGTTCTTC.

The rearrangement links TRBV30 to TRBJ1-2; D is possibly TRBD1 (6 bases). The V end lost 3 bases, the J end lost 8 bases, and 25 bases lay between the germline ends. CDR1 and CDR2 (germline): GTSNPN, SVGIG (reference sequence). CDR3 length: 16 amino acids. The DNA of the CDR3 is TGTGCCTGGAGCCCCAAAGGTTACACGGGGGGCGAAGGCTACACCTTC. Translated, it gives CAWSPKGYTGGEGYTF. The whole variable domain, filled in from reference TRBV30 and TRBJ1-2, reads SQTIHQWPATLVQPVGSPLSLECTVEGTSNPNLYWYRQAAGRGLQLLFYSVGIGQISSEVPQNLSASRPQDRQFILSSKKLLLSDSGFYLCAWSPKGYTGGEGYTFGSGTRLTVV.

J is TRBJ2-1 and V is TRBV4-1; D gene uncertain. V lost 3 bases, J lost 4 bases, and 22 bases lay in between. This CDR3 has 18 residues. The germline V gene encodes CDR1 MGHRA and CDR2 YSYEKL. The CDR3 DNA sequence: TGCGCCAGCAGCCAGCCCTTTCGCGGACCGGAGATATACAATGAGCAGTTCTTC. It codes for CASSQPFRGPEIYNEQFF.

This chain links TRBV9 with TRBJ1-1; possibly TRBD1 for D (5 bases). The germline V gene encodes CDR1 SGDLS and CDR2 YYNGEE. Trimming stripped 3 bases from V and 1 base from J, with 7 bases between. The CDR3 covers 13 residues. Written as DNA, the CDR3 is TGTGCCAGCAGCGGAGACAGGAACACTGAAGCTTTCTTT. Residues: CASSGDRNTEAFF.

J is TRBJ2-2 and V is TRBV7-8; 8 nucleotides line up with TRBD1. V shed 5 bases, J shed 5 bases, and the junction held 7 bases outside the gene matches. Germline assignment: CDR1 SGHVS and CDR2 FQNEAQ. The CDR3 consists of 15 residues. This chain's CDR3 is CASSPRGRGTGELFF. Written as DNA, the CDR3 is TGTGCCAGCAGCCCCAGGGGGCGCGGAACCGGGGAGCTGTTTTTT.

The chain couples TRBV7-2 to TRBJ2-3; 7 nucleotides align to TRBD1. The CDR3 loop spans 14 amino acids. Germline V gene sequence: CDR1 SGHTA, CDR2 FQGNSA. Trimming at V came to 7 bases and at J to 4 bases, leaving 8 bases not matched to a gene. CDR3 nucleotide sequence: TGTGCCAGCATGCCAGGGGGATGGGCAGATACGCAGTATTTT. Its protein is CASMPGGWADTQYF.

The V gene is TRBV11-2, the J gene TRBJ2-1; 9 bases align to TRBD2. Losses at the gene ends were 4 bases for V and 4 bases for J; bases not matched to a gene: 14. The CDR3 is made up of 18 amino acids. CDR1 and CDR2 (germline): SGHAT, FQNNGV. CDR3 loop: CASSSRKREANQYNEQFF. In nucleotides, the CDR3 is TGTGCCAGCAGCTCTAGGAAGCGGGAGGCCAATCAATACAATGAGCAGTTCTTC.

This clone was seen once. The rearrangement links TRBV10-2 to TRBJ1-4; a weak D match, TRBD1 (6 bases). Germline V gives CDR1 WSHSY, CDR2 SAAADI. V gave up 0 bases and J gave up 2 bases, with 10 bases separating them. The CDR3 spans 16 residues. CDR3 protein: CASSESWGRTNEKLFF. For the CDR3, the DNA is TGCGCCAGCAGTGAGTCATGGGGGCGCACTAATGAAAAACTGTTTTTT.

The CDR3 is CASSIVGTYGYTF. In DNA, the CDR3 is TGTGCCAGTAGTATTGTAGGGACATATGGCTACACCTTC. V gene TRBV19 combines with J gene TRBJ1-2, with a weak D call TRBD1 (6 bases). Germline loops: CDR1 LNHDA, CDR2 SQIVND (reference sequence). The CDR3 length is 13 residues. Trimming shortened V by 3 bases and J by 5 bases, and 10 bases separated the two germline ends. Combining the CDR3 with reference TRBV19 and TRBJ1-2 gives the whole variable domain DGGITQSPKYLFRKEGQNVTLSCEQNLNHDAMYWYRQDPGQGLRLIYYSQIVNDFQKGDIAEGYSVSREKKESFPLTVTSAQKNPTAFYLCASSIVGTYGYTFGSGTRLTVV.

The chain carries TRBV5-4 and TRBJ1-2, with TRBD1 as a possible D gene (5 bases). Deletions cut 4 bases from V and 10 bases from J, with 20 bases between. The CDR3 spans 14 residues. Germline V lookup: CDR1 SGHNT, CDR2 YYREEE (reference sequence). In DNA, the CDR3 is TGTGCCAGCAGCGCAAACGGGGGGAGGAGTGACTACACCTTC. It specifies CASSANGGRSDYTF.

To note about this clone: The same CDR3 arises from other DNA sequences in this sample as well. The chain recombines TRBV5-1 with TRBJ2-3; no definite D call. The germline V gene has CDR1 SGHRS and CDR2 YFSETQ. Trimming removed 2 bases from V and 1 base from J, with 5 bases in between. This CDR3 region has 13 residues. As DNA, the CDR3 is TGCGCCAGCAGCTTACGCGGCACAGATACGCAGTATTTT. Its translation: CASSLRGTDTQYF.

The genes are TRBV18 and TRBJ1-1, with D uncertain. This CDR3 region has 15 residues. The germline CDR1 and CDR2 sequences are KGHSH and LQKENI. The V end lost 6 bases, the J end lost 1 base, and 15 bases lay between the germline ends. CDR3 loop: CASSQSLWENTEAFF. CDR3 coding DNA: TGTGCCAGCTCCCAGTCTTTGTGGGAGAACACTGAAGCTTTCTTT.

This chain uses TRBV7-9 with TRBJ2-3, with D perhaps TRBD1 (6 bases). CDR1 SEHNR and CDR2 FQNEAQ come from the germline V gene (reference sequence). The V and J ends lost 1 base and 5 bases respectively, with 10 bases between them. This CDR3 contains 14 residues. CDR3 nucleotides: TGTGCCAGCAGCTTAGATGTAGGGGGAGATACGCAGTATTTT. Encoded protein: CASSLDVGGDTQYF.

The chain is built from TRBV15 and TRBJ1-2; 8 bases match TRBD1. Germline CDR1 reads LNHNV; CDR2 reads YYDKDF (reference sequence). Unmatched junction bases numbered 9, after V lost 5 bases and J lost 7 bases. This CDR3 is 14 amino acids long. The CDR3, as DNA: TGTGCCACCAGCGGCCCGGACAGGGCACTTGGCTACACCTTC. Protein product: CATSGPDRALGYTF.

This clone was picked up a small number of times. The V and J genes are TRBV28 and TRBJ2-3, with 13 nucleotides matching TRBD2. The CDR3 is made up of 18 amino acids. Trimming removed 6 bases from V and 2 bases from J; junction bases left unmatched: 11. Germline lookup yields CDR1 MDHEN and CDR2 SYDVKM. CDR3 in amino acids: CASRIPPGLAGYTDTQYF. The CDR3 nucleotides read TGTGCCAGCAGAATTCCCCCGGGACTAGCGGGGTACACAGATACGCAGTATTTT.

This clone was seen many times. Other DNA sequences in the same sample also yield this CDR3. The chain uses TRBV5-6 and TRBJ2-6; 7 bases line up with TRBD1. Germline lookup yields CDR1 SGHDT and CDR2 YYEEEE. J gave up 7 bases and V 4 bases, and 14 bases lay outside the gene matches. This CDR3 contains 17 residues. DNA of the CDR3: TGTGCCAGCAGCCGCGGACAGGTTAGCCCCTACGCCAACGTCCTGACTTTC. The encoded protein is CASSRGQVSPYANVLTF.

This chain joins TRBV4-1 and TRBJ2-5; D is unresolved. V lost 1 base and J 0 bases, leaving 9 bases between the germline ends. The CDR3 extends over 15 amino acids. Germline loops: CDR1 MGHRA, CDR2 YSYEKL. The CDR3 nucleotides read TGCGCCAGCAGCCAAGTTATCTTGGACCAAGAGACCCAGTACTTC. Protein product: CASSQVILDQETQYF.

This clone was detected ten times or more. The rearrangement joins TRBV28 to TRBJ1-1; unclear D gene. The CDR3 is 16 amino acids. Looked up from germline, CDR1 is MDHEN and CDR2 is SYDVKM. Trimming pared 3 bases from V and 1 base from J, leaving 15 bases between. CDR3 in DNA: TGTGCCAGCAGTTTTAGTATCGCCATTCGGAACACTGAAGCTTTCTTT. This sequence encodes CASSFSIAIRNTEAFF. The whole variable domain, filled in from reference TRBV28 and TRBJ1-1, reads DVKVTQSSRYLVKRTGEKVFLECVQDMDHENMFWYRQDPGLGLRLIYFSYDVKMKEKGDIPEGYSVSREKKERFSLILESASTNQTSMYLCASSFSIAIRNTEAFFGQGTRLTVV.